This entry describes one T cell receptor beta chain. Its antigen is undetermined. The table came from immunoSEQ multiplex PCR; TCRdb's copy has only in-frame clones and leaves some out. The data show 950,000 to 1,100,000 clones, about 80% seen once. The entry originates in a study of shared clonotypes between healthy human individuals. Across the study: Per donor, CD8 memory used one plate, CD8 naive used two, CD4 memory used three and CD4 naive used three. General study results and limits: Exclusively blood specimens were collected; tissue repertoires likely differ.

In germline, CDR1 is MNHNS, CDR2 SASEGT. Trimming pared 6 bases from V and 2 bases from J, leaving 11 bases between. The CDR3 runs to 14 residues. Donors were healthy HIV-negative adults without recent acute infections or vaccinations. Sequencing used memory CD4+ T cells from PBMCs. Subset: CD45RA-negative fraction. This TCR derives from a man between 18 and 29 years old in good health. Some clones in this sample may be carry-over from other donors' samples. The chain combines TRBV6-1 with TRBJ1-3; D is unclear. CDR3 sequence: CASSVGGAGNTIYF. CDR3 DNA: TGTGCCAGCAGCGTCGGCGGTGCTGGAAACACCATATATTTT.